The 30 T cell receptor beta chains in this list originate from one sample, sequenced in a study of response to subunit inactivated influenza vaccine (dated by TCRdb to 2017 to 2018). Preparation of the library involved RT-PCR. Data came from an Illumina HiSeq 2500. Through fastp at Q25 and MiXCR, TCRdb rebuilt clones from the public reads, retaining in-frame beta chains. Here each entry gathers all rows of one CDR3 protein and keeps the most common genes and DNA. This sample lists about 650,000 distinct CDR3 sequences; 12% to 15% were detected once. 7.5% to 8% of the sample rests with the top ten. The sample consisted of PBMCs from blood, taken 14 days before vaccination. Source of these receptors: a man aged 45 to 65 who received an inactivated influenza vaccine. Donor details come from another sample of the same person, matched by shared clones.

The CDR3 DNA follows: TGTGCCAGCAGAGCGAGGGAGGGGGGATACGAGCAGTACTTC. Its translation is CASRAREGGYEQYF. The chain is built from TRBV28 and TRBJ2-7; D may be TRBD2 (7 bases). V was shortened by 6 bases and J by 4 bases, with 16 bases between the two germline ends. The length of the CDR3 is 14 residues. The germline V gene encodes CDR1 MDHEN and CDR2 SYDVKM.

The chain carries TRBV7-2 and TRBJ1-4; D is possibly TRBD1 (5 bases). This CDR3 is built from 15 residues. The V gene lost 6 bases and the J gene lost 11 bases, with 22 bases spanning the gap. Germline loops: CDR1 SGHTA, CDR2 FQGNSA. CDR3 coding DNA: TGTGCCAGCAGTTCCCAGTCCGGGACTCGCGCGAAACTGTTTTTT. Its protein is CASSSQSGTRAKLFF.

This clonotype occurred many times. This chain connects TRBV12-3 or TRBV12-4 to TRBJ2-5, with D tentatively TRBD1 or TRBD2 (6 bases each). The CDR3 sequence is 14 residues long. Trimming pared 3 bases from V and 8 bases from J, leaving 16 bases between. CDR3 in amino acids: CASSFGPGAATQYF. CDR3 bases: TGTGCCAGCAGTTTTGGTCCGGGGGCCGCCACCCAGTACTTC.

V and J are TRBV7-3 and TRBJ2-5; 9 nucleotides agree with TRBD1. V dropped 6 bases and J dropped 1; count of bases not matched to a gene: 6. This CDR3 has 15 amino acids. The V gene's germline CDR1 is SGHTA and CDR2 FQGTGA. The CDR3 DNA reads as TGTGCCAGCAGGCCTACAGGGGGCCGCCAAGAGACCCAGTACTTC. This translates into CASRPTGGRQETQYF.

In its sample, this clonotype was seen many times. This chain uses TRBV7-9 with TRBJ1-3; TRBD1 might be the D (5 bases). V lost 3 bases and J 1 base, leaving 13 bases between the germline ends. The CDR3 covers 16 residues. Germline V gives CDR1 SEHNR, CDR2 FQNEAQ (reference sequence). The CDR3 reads CASSLETSGSGNTIYF. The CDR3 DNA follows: TGTGCCAGCAGCTTGGAGACCTCAGGGTCTGGAAACACCATATATTTT.

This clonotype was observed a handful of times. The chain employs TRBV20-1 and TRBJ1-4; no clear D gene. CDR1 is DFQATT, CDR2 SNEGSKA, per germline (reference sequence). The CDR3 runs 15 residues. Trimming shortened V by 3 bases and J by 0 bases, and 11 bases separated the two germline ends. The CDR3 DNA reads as TGCAGTGCTAGTTCCCTCGAGGCAACTAATGAAAAACTGTTTTTT. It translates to CSASSLEATNEKLFF.

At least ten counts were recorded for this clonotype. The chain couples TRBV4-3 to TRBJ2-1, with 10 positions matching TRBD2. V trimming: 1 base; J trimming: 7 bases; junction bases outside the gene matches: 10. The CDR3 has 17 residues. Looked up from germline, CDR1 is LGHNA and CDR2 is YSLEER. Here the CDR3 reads CASSQGTSGVVGNEQFF. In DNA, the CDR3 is TGCGCCAGCAGCCAAGGGACTAGCGGAGTCGTTGGGAATGAGCAGTTCTTC.

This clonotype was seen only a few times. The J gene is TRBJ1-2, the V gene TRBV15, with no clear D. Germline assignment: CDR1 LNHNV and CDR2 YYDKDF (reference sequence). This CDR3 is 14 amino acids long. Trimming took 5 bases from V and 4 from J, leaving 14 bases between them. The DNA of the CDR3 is TGTGCCACCAGCCTCGCCAGTTCATCCTATGGCTACACCTTC. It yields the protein CATSLASSSYGYTF.

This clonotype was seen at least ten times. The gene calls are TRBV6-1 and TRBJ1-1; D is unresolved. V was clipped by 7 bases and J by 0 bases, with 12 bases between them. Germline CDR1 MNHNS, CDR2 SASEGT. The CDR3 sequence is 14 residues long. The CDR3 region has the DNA TGTGCCAGCAAGAAAGAAGCGGTGAACACTGAAGCTTTCTTT. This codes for CASKKEAVNTEAFF.

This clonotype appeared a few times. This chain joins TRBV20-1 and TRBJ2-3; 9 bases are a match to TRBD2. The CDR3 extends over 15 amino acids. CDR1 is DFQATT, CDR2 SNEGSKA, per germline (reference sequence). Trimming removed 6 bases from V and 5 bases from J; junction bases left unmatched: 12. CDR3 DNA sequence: TGCAGTGCGCCCCGGGGCGGGAGGGGTGAAGATACGCAGTATTTT. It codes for CSAPRGGRGEDTQYF.

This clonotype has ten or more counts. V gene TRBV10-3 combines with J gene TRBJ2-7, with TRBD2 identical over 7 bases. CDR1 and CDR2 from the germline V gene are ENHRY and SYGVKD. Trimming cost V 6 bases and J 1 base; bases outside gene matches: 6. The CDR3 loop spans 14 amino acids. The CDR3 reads CAIRGGEESYEQYF. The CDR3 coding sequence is TGTGCCATCAGGGGGGGGGAGGAATCCTACGAGCAGTACTTC.

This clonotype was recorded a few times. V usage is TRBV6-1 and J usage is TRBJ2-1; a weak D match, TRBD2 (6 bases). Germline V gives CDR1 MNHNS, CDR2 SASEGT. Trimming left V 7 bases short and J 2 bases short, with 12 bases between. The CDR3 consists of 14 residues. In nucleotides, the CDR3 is TGTGCCAGCACCCCGGGAGTGGCCTACAATGAGCAGTTCTTC. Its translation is CASTPGVAYNEQFF.

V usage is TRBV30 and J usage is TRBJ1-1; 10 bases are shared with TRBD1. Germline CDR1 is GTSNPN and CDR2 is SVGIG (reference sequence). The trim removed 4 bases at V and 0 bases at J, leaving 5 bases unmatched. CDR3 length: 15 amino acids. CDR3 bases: TGTGCCTGGACAGGGGACAGGGGATTGAACACTGAAGCTTTCTTT. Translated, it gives CAWTGDRGLNTEAFF.

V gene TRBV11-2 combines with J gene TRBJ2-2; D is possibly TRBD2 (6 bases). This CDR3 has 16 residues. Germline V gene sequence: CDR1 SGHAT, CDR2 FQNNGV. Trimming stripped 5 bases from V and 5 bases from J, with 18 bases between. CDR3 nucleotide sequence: TGTGCCAGCAGCCTCGTCCGGACCGGGAGAACCGGGGAGCTGTTTTTT. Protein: CASSLVRTGRTGELFF.

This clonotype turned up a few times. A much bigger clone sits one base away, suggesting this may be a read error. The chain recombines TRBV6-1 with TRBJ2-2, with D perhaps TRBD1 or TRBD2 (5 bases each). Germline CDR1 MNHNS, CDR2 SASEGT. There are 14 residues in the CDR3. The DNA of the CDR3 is TGTGTCAGCAGTGGGACGGTGAACACCGGGGAGCTGTTTTTT. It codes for CVSSGTVNTGELFF.

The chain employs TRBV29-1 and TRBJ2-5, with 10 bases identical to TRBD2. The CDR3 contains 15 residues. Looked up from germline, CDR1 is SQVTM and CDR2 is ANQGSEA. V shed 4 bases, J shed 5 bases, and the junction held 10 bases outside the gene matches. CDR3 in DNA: TGCAGCGTTGTTTTTCTAGCGGGAGTCGGGGAGACCCAGTACTTC. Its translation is CSVVFLAGVGETQYF.

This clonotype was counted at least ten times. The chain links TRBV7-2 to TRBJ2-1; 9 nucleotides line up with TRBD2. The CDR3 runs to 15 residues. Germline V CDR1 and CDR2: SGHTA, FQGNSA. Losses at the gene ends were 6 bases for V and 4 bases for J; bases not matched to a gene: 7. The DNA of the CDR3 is TGTGCCAGCAGTCTTCTAGCGGGATCATACAATGAGCAGTTCTTC. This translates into CASSLLAGSYNEQFF.

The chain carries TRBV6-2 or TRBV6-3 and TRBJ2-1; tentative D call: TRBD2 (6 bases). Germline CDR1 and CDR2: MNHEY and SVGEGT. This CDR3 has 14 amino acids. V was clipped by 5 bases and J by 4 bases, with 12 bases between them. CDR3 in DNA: TGTGCCAGCAGTACTTTAGCGGAATACAATGAGCAGTTCTTC. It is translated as CASSTLAEYNEQFF.

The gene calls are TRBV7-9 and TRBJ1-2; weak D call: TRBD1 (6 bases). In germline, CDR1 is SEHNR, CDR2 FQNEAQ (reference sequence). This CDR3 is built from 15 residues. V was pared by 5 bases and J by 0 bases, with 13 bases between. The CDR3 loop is CASSPKGGANYGYTF. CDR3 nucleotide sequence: TGTGCCAGCAGCCCCAAGGGGGGAGCTAACTATGGCTACACCTTC.

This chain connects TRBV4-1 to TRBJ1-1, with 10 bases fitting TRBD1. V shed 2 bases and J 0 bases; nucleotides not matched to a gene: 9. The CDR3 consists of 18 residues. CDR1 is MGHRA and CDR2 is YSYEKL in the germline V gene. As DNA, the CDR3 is TGCGCCAGCAGCCAACCGGGACAGGGGAGCAAAATGAACACTGAAGCTTTCTTT. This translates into CASSQPGQGSKMNTEAFF.

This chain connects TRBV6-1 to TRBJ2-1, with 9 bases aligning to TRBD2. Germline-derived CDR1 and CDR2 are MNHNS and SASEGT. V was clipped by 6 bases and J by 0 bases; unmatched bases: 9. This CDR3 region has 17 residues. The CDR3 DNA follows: TGTGCCAGCAGCCCAACCTTTAGCGGGAGCTCCTACAATGAGCAGTTCTTC. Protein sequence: CASSPTFSGSSYNEQFF.

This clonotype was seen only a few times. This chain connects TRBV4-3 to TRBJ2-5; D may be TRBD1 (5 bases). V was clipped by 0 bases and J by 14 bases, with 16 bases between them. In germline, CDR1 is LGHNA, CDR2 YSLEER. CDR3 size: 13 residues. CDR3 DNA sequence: TGCGCCAGCAGCCAAGACTTAAGGACAATCCGATACTTC. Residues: CASSQDLRTIRYF.

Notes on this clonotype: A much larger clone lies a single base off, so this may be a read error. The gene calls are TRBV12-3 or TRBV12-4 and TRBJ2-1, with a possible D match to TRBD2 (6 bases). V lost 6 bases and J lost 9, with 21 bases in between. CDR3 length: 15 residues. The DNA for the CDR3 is TGTGCCAGCAGGCGACCGGGACTTGGCACGGGTGAGCAGTTCTTC. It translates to CASRRPGLGTGEQFF.

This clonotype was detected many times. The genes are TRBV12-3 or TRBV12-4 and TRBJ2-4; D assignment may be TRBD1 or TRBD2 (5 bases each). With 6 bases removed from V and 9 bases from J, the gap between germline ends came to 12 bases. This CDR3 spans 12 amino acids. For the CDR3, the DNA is TGTGCCAGCAGCCGGGACCAGGGCATTCAGTACTTC. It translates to CASSRDQGIQYF.

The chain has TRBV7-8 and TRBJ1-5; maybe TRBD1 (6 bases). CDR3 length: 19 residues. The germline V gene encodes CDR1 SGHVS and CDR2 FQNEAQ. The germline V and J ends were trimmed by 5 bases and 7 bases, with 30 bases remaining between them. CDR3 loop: CASSPSGGSGRGRGQPQHF. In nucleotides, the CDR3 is TGTGCCAGCAGCCCCTCTGGAGGTTCGGGCAGGGGAAGAGGACAGCCCCAGCATTTT.

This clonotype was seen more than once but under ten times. The chain's CDR3 is CASSVEAVYGYTF. The CDR3 DNA reads TGTGCCAGCAGCGTCGAGGCAGTCTATGGCTACACCTTC. The chain employs TRBV7-9 and TRBJ1-2; the D is unclear. Trimming took off 5 bases at V and 4 bases at J, with 11 bases between the two ends. Germline V gives CDR1 SEHNR, CDR2 FQNEAQ (reference sequence). The CDR3 sequence is 13 residues long.

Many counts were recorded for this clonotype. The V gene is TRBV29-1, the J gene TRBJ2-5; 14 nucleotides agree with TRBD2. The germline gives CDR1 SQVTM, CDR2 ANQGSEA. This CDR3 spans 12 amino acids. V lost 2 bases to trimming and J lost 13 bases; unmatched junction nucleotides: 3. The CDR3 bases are TGCAGCGTTGAACAAGGGACTAGCGGGAGGTACTTC. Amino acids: CSVEQGTSGRYF.

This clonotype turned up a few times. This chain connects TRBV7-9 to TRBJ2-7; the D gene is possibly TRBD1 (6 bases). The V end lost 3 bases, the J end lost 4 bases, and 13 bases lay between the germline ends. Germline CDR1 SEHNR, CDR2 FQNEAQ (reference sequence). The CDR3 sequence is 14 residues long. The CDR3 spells CASSFNRDGYEQYF. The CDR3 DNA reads TGTGCCAGCAGCTTTAACAGGGACGGGTACGAGCAGTACTTC.

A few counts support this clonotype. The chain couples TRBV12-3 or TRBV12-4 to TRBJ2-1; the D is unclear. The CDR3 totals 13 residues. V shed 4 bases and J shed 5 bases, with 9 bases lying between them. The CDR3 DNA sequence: TGTGCCAGCAGTTGGCGTAACAACAATGAGCAGTTCTTC. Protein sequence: CASSWRNNNEQFF.

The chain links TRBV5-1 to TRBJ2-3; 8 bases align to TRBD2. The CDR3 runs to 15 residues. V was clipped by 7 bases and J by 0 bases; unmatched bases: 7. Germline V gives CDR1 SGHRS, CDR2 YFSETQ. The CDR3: CASWTSSGSTDTQYF. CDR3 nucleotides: TGCGCCAGCTGGACTTCTAGCGGGAGCACAGATACGCAGTATTTT.